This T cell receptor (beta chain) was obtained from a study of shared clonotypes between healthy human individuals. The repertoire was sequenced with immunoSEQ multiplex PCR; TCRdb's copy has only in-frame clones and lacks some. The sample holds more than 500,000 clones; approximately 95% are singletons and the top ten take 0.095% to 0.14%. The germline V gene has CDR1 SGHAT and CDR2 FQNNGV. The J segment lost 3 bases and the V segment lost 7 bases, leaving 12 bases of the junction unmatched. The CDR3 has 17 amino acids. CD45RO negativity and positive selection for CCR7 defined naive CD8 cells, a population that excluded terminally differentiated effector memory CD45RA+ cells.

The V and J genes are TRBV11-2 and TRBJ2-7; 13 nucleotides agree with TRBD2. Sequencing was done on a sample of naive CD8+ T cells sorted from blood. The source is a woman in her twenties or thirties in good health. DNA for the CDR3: TGTGCCAGCACCGTAAACCACGGGACTAGCGGGATCTACGAGCAGTACTTC. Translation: CASTVNHGTSGIYEQYF.